These 6 T cell receptor beta chains were sequenced from one sample in a study of T cell repertoires in cytomegalovirus infection. One entry per CDR3 protein, called by TCRdb with MiXCR from the reads. This table has about 150,000 distinct CDR3 sequences, around a quarter appearing once. Sequencing was done on a sample of PBMCs. Receptors were obtained from a human donor in good health (CMV status not recorded). Some clones in this sample may be carry-over from other donors' samples.

V is TRBV6-2 or TRBV6-3 and J is TRBJ2-3; D gene uncertain. Trimming took 6 bases from V and 5 from J, leaving 6 bases between them. This CDR3 is built from 11 residues. The germline gives CDR1 MNHEY, CDR2 SVGEGT. CDR3 in amino acids: CASSGLDTQYF. CDR3 coding DNA: TGTGCCAGCAGCGGCTTAGATACGCAGTATTTT.

This rearrangement joins TRBV30 to TRBJ2-1; D might be TRBD1 (6 bases). Between the trimmed V and J ends, which lost 1 base and 3 bases, there was a span of 10 bases. Germline CDR1 GTSNPN, CDR2 SVGIG (reference sequence). CDR3 length equals 14 residues. In DNA, the CDR3 is TGTGCCTGGAGTGCGGAACAGGGCTACAATGAGCAGTTCTTC. Translated: CAWSAEQGYNEQFF.

Here the CDR3 DNA reads TGTGCCAGCAGCTCTTGGGAGGCCCCCCTGCCCCAGCATTTT. It codes for CASSSWEAPLPQHF. The chain has TRBV7-9 and TRBJ1-5; D gene ambiguous. V lost 4 bases, J lost 9 bases, and 16 bases lay in between. CDR3 length: 14 residues. Per the germline V gene, CDR1 is SEHNR and CDR2 is FQNEAQ (reference sequence).

The V call is TRBV4-1, the J call TRBJ2-2; 7 nucleotides agree with TRBD1. Germline V lookup: CDR1 MGHRA, CDR2 YSYEKL. V lost 0 bases to trimming and J lost 0 bases; unmatched junction nucleotides: 4. This CDR3 has 17 residues. CDR3 protein: CASSQDRDSANTGELFF. For the CDR3, the DNA is TGCGCCAGCAGCCAAGATCGGGACAGCGCGAACACCGGGGAGCTGTTTTTT.

This clonotype was found many times. This chain uses TRBV7-8 with TRBJ2-5; TRBD1 aligns across 9 bases. The CDR3 extends over 17 amino acids. After removal of 2 bases from V and 1 base from J, the junction contained 8 bases not matched to a gene. Germline CDR1 and CDR2: SGHVS and FQNEAQ. The CDR3 nucleotides read TGTGCCAGCAGCTTACGGCAACAGGGGGCGGTCCAAGAGACCCAGTACTTC. Its protein product is CASSLRQQGAVQETQYF.

This clonotype was seen only a few times. The rearrangement joins TRBV5-1 to TRBJ2-5, with a tentative D call TRBD2 (5 bases). The germline V gene has CDR1 SGHRS and CDR2 YFSETQ. This CDR3 region has 13 residues. With 4 bases removed from V and 3 bases from J, the gap between germline ends came to 10 bases. CDR3 DNA: TGCGCCAGCAGCGGACTGTCGGAAGAGACCCAGTACTTC. Protein: CASSGLSEETQYF.